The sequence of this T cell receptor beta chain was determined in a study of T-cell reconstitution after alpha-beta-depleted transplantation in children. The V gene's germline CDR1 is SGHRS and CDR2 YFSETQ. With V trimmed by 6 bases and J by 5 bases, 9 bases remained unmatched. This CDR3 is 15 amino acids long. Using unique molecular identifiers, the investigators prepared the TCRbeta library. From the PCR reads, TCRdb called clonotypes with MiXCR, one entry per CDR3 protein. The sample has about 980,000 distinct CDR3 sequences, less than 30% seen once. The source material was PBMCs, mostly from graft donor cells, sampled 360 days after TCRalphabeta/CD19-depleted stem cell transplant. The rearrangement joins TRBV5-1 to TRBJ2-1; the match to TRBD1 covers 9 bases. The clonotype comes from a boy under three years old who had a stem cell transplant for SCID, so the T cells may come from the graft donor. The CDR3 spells CASTPGTGRNNEQFF. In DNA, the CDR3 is TGCGCCAGCACCCCCGGGACAGGGCGTAACAATGAGCAGTTCTTC.